A selection of T cell receptor beta chains follows, all from one sample in a study of blood T cell repertoires in COVID-19. Profiling relied on immunoSEQ multiplex PCR, and the TCRdb table lists in-frame clones only, not all of them. The sample lists roughly 80,000 clones, 82% seen once, with just over 20% in the top ten. Material for sequencing was peripheral blood. Receptor source: a human donor in a cohort sampled during active COVID-19. The CDR3 runs from the conserved cysteine through the conserved F or W. D genes are given only for firm matches. Clone size is shown for a subset of rows, as once, few, many or a class of expanded clone.

once	15	TRBV3-1/TRBV3-2	TRBJ2-1	.	CASSRQQASYNEQFF	TGTGCCAGCAGCCGGCAACAGGCCTCCTACAATGAGCAGTTCTTC
.	14	TRBV4-2	TRBJ1-1	.	CASSQQGLWTEAFF	TGTGCCAGCAGCCAACAGGGCTTGTGGACTGAAGCTTTCTTT
.	16	TRBV7-6	TRBJ2-2	.	CASSLAALVNTGELFF	TGTGCCAGCAGCTTAGCGGCGCTAGTGAACACCGGGGAGCTGTTTTTT
.	11	TRBV21-1	TRBJ1-2	.	CASKARCGYTF	TGTGCCAGCAAAGCGAGGTGTGGCTACACCTTC
.	14	TRBV2	TRBJ2-7	TRBD1	CASGRTGGTYEQYF	TGTGCCAGCGGTAGGACAGGTGGAACCTACGAGCAGTACTTC
.	14	TRBV5-1	TRBJ2-3	TRBD1	CASSSGTATDTQYF	TGCGCCAGCAGCTCAGGGACAGCGACAGATACGCAGTATTTT
few	13	TRBV19	TRBJ2-5	.	CASSIALAETQYF	TGTGCCAGTAGTATTGCGCTCGCGGAGACCCAGTACTTC
.	16	TRBV7-9	TRBJ1-1	.	CASSLAWSGLGTEAFF	TGTGCCAGCAGCTTAGCGTGGTCGGGACTGGGGACTGAAGCTTTCTTT
few	12	TRBV28	TRBJ2-1	TRBD1	CASRTGVDEQFF	TGTGCCAGCAGAACAGGGGTGGATGAGCAGTTCTTC
.	16	TRBV9	TRBJ2-2	TRBD2	CASSVTSGLNTGELFF	TGTGCCAGCAGCGTTACTAGCGGACTGAACACCGGGGAGCTGTTTTTT
.	15	TRBV27	TRBJ2-4	.	CASSSSLIAKNIQYF	TGTGCCAGCAGTTCGTCTCTTATAGCCAAAAACATTCAGTACTTC
.	13	TRBV2	TRBJ2-2	.	CASSQGRTGELFF	TGTGCCAGCAGTCAGGGAAGGACCGGGGAGCTGTTTTTT
.	15	TRBV3-1/TRBV3-2	TRBJ1-2	TRBD1	CASSQKPDRNYGYTF	TGTGCCAGCAGCCAAAAACCGGACAGGAACTATGGCTACACCTTC
.	20	TRBV3-1/TRBV3-2	TRBJ2-3	TRBD2	CASSRQRGTSGGPTSDTQYF	TGTGCCAGCAGCCGCCAAAGGGGGACTAGCGGGGGGCCCACCAGCGATACGCAGTATTTT
.	17	TRBV19	TRBJ1-1	TRBD1	CASSFPGTGGMNTEAFF	TGTGCCAGTAGTTTCCCCGGGACAGGGGGCATGAACACTGAAGCTTTCTTT
.	13	TRBV6-5	TRBJ2-5	.	CASTLGQQETQYF	TGTGCCAGCACTCTCGGACAGCAAGAGACCCAGTACTTC
.	14	TRBV6-5	TRBJ1-2	TRBD1	CASRIELTGGGYTF	TGTGCCAGCAGGATCGAACTCACAGGGGGTGGCTACACCTTC
.	17	TRBV19	TRBJ2-3	TRBD2	CASSTKPTSGATDTQYF	TGTGCCAGTAGTACCAAACCAACTAGCGGGGCCACAGATACGCAGTATTTT
.	19	TRBV18	TRBJ1-5	.	CASSPGAGLATYSNQPQHF	TGTGCCAGCTCACCGGGGGCAGGGCTGGCAACTTATAGCAATCAGCCCCAGCATTTT
.	12	TRBV19	TRBJ1-2	.	CAITWGGWGYTF	TGTGCCATTACATGGGGGGGTTGGGGCTACACCTTC
.	15	TRBV6-5	TRBJ1-5	TRBD1	CASSPDRGRNQPQHF	TGTGCCAGCAGTCCGGACAGGGGGAGGAATCAGCCCCAGCATTTT
.	14	TRBV18	TRBJ1-4	TRBD1	CASSPGQGQEKLFF	TGTGCCAGCTCACCGGGACAGGGTCAGGAAAAACTGTTTTTT
.	14	TRBV11-3	TRBJ2-2	TRBD1	CASSWDRGTGELFF	TGTGCCAGCAGCTGGGACAGGGGGACCGGGGAGCTGTTTTTT
.	17	TRBV4-1	TRBJ1-4	TRBD1	CASSQSTGMLSNEKLFF	TGCGCCAGCAGCCAATCGACAGGGATGTTGTCTAATGAAAAACTGTTTTTT
.	15	TRBV7-9	TRBJ1-2	TRBD1	CASSKAGTGGDGYTF	TGTGCCAGCAGCAAAGCCGGGACAGGGGGCGATGGCTACACCTTC
.	13	TRBV10-3	TRBJ1-2	TRBD1	CAISGQGVYGYTF	TGTGCCATCAGTGGACAGGGGGTATATGGCTACACCTTC
few	13	TRBV12-3/TRBV12-4	TRBJ1-1	.	CASSTTGNTEAFF	TGTGCCAGCAGTACGACAGGGAACACTGAAGCTTTCTTT
once	13	TRBV27	TRBJ2-1	.	CASSIQGSHEQFF	TGTGCCAGCAGTATTCAGGGTTCCCATGAGCAGTTCTTC
.	18	TRBV4-2	TRBJ2-1	TRBD2	CASSQAKPTSGGASEQFF	TGTGCCAGCAGCCAAGCAAAGCCCACTAGCGGGGGGGCGTCTGAGCAGTTCTTC
.	15	TRBV6-5	TRBJ2-2	.	CASSYRVLNTGELFF	TGTGCCAGCAGTTACCGGGTATTGAACACCGGGGAGCTGTTTTTT
.	15	TRBV6-6	TRBJ1-5	.	CASSYSGSGGQPQHF	TGTGCCAGCAGTTACTCGGGGTCCGGCGGGCAGCCCCAGCATTTT
.	14	TRBV7-9	TRBJ2-1	TRBD1	CASSRDSSYNEQFF	TGTGCCAGCAGCCGGGACAGCTCCTACAATGAGCAGTTCTTC
.	16	TRBV24-1	TRBJ2-1	.	CATSAAYPTSRNEQFF	TGTGCCACCAGTGCCGCTTACCCGACTAGTCGCAATGAGCAGTTCTTC
.	17	TRBV5-8	TRBJ2-2	TRBD1	CASSLYRQGFPTGELFF	TGTGCCAGCAGCTTATACCGACAGGGCTTTCCCACCGGGGAGCTGTTTTTT
.	13	TRBV7-2	TRBJ1-1	.	CASSGGMNTEAFF	TGTGCCAGCAGCGGCGGGATGAACACTGAAGCTTTCTTT
once	15	TRBV5-1	TRBJ1-2	.	CASSLGPGSREGYTF	TGCGCCAGCAGCTTGGGGCCGGGATCGAGAGAGGGCTACACCTTC
.	15	TRBV5-6	TRBJ2-1	TRBD1	CASSLRDRRVQEQFF	TGTGCCAGCAGCTTGAGGGACAGGAGGGTCCAAGAGCAGTTCTTC
once	13	TRBV12-5	TRBJ2-3	.	CASGLPNGDTQYF	TGTGCTAGTGGTTTGCCTAACGGGGATACGCAGTATTTT
.	14	TRBV7-9	TRBJ2-7	.	CASSSPGHNYEQYF	TGTGCCAGCAGCTCCCCGGGACATAACTACGAGCAGTACTTC
.	14	TRBV2	TRBJ1-2	.	CASSELQALYGYTF	TGTGCCAGCAGTGAGTTGCAGGCTCTCTATGGCTACACCTTC
.	13	TRBV12-5	TRBJ2-1	.	CASGLATLREQFF	TGTGCTAGTGGTTTGGCGACACTCCGTGAGCAGTTCTTC
once	14	TRBV7-9	TRBJ2-1	.	CASTLHSGARHTIF	TGTGCCAGCACCTTACATTCAGGGGCCCGGCATACAATCTTC
.	13	TRBV7-6	TRBJ1-3	.	CASADSSGNTIYF	TGTGCCAGTGCGGACAGCTCTGGAAACACCATATATTTT
once	13	TRBV7-3	TRBJ1-1	TRBD1	CASSRGGQFETFF	TGTGCCAGCAGCCGGGGGGGACAGTTTGAGACTTTCTTT
few	16	TRBV5-1	TRBJ2-7	.	CASSLAAQVSSYEQYF	TGCGCCAGCAGCTTGGCGGCACAGGTGAGCTCCTACGAGCAGTACTTC
.	15	TRBV19	TRBJ1-5	TRBD1	CASRAGTGVNQPQHF	TGTGCCAGTAGGGCCGGCACAGGGGTGAATCAGCCCCAGCATTTT
.	16	TRBV7-9	TRBJ2-3	.	CASSLPGQGMTDTQYF	TGTGCCAGCAGCTTACCCGGGCAGGGGATGACAGATACGCAGTATTTT
few	16	TRBV7-8	TRBJ2-3	.	CASSLGRGQRTDTQYF	TGTGCCAGCAGCTTAGGCCGAGGACAGCGCACAGATACGCAGTATTTT
.	15	TRBV2	TRBJ2-5	TRBD2	CASSEGASGQETQYF	TGTGCCAGCAGTGAAGGAGCTAGCGGCCAAGAGACCCAGTACTTC
once	14	TRBV5-1	TRBJ1-1	.	CASSLDGRNTEAFF	TGCGCCAGCAGCTTGGACGGGAGGAACACTGAAGCTTTCTTT
.	16	TRBV6-6	TRBJ1-2	TRBD1	CASSTRTGNFENGYTF	TGTGCCAGCAGTACGCGGACAGGAAATTTCGAAAATGGCTACACCTTC
.	14	TRBV5-1	TRBJ1-1	TRBD1	CASSLGGTAGEAFF	TGCGCCAGCAGCTTGGGAGGGACAGCCGGAGAAGCTTTCTTT
.	18	TRBV14	TRBJ1-1	.	CASSPRLGGAILNTEAFF	TGTGCCAGCAGCCCCCGATTGGGGGGGGCGATCCTGAACACTGAAGCTTTCTTT
.	16	TRBV18	TRBJ1-3	.	CASSPSRDSGGNTIYF	TGTGCCAGCTCACCAAGCCGGGACTCCGGTGGAAACACCATATATTTT